A single T cell receptor beta chain is shown here with its context. Its antigen is still unknown. This sample is drawn from a study of shared clonotypes between healthy human individuals. Study conclusions and caveats: The study found 4.5% to 5% of naive CD4 clonotypes shared across a handful of donors. Sequencing depth was predicted to influence how clonotypes are shared among donors.

Genomic DNA (from each subset) was split evenly across several immunoSEQ plates. Original analysis: Junction-only immunoSEQ data arrived without quality scores, meaning filtering differed. Assay used: immunoSEQ multiplex PCR; TCRdb lists only in-frame clones, some missing. V, J and clone size are taken as reported in that table, and D and trimming were inferred from the DNA itself. The repertoire holds more than 2,000,000 clones, with around nine tenths as singletons. This CDR3 has 12 residues. Unmatched junction bases numbered 6, after V lost 5 bases and J lost 6 bases. The germline CDR1 and CDR2 sequences are GTSNPN and SVGIG (reference sequence).

The clonotype comes from a man younger than 30 in good health. The chain combines TRBV30 with TRBJ2-7; 8 bases map to TRBD2. Source material: naive CD4+ T cells sorted from blood. Specified subset: CD45RA+ positively selected. This CDR3 reads CAWQTSVGEQYF. The DNA of the CDR3 is TGTGCCTGGCAGACTAGCGTCGGCGAGCAGTACTTC.